This T cell receptor beta chain was identified in a study of long-term antiretroviral therapy in people with HIV. On the study more broadly: There is a gap of about a decade between the earliest samples and the later 2015 immediate-ART recommendation. Study-wide findings and caveats: In samples taken after ART, diversity increased but remained below transplant donor control levels. Regardless of time point, clones expanded before ART dominated the repertoire.

The assay used was immunoSEQ (version v3.0), run at survey level. This table comes from immunoSEQ multiplex PCR, and its TCRdb copy is limited to in-frame clones, with some not included. The repertoire holds approximately 23,000 clones, with 84% as singletons. V was clipped by 5 bases and J by 1 base; unmatched bases: 5. The CDR3 covers 15 residues. Germline CDR1 is SGHTA and CDR2 is FQGTGA. Note on this clone: As yet, its antigen is unknown.

The V and J genes are TRBV7-3 and TRBJ2-3, with 8 bases identical to TRBD2. The TCR sequence derives from a man aged 30 to 39 with HIV. The specimen comprised unsorted PBMCs, sampled roughly 6.2 years after starting antiretroviral therapy. CDR3 sequence (DNA): TGTGCCAGCAGCCCCGATAGCGGGGGCACAGATACGCAGTATTTT. The encoded protein is CASSPDSGGTDTQYF.